This T cell receptor (beta chain) is from a study of T cells in Graves' hyperthyroidism and ophthalmopathy. The V segment lost 5 bases and the J segment 8 bases; nucleotides outside the gene matches: 9. Germline CDR1 MNHEY, CDR2 SVGAGI. The CDR3 is 14 residues long. Clinical symptoms, serum thyroxine, TRAb, thyroid ultrasound and orbital computed tomography established diagnosis. Using RNA transcripts as the source, TCR beta CDR3 regions were amplified. The study used the HTBI primer set for a first-round RT-PCR of the TCR CDR3. From the multiplex PCR reads, TCRdb called clonotypes with MiXCR, one entry per CDR3 protein. The sample carries fewer than 55,000 distinct CDR3 sequences, approximately 58% recorded once.

This sequence was found in a man aged 18-30 years with Graves' hyperthyroidism. This chain uses TRBV6-5 with TRBJ1-2; 9 bases align to TRBD1. Input material: peripheral blood or thyroid tissue (not recorded which). In DNA, the CDR3 is TGTGCCAGCAGTGCCGGGACAGGGTCTTGCGGCTACACCTTC. Encoded protein: CASSAGTGSCGYTF.